The 5 T cell receptor beta chains in this list originate from one sample, sequenced in a study of blood T cell repertoires in COVID-19. Profiling relied on immunoSEQ multiplex PCR, and the TCRdb table lists in-frame clones only, not all of them. The data show 45,000 to 65,000 clones, about nine tenths seen once. Sequencing was carried out using peripheral blood. The receptor set was obtained from a man aged 50-60 years with active COVID-19.

This clone was seen more than once but under ten times. J is TRBJ1-2 and V is TRBV7-9; 7 positions match TRBD1. There are 13 residues in the CDR3. Per germline, CDR1 SEHNR and CDR2 FQNEAQ (reference sequence). Unmatched junction bases numbered 7, after V lost 5 bases and J lost 7 bases. The CDR3 region is CASSPTGFPGYTF. In DNA form, the CDR3 reads TGTGCCAGCAGCCCGACAGGGTTTCCTGGCTACACCTTC.

V and J are TRBV5-4 and TRBJ1-4, with TRBD1 identical over 10 bases. Germline V CDR1 and CDR2: SGHNT, YYREEE (reference sequence). CDR3 length: 16 residues. With V trimmed by 7 bases and J by 0 bases, 6 bases remained unmatched. The CDR3 DNA reads TGTGCCAGCCGGACAGGGGGTGCTGCAACTAATGAAAAACTGTTTTTT. Its protein is CASRTGGAATNEKLFF.

The chain employs TRBV14 and TRBJ1-1, with no clear D. The CDR3 runs 13 residues. The germline gives CDR1 SGHDN, CDR2 FVKESK. V was cut by 2 bases and J by 0 bases, with 4 bases left in between. The CDR3: CASSQSLNTEAFF. As DNA, the CDR3 is TGTGCCAGCAGCCAATCTCTGAACACTGAAGCTTTCTTT.

In this sample, this clone turned up once. The chain carries TRBV5-1 and TRBJ1-4, with D perhaps matching TRBD1 (6 bases). V lost 3 bases to trimming and J lost 2 bases, with 14 bases between them. The V gene's germline CDR1 is SGHRS and CDR2 YFSETQ. The CDR3 is made up of 16 amino acids. In DNA, the CDR3 is TGCGCCAGCAGCTCCCAAACAGGGTCGACTAATGAAAAACTGTTTTTT. Amino acids: CASSSQTGSTNEKLFF.

The chain joins TRBV24-1 to TRBJ2-4; D may be TRBD2 (5 bases). Trimming stripped 4 bases from V and 4 bases from J, with 13 bases between. CDR1 and CDR2 (germline): KGHDR, SFDVKD. This CDR3 is 15 amino acids long. The DNA of the CDR3 is TGTGCCACCAGTGACGTCTCTACGGGGAAAAACATTCAGTACTTC. Protein product: CATSDVSTGKNIQYF.